These 11 T cell receptor beta chains were sequenced from one sample in a study of T-cell memory formation after mild COVID-19. TCRdb re-analysed the 5' RACE reads in MiXCR, keeping a single row per CDR3 protein. The data hold hundreds of thousands of distinct CDR3 sequences, with 20% to 30% observed a single time. Sequenced: PBMCs or a T cell subset sorted from them (not recorded which). Receptors were obtained from an adult woman who had mild COVID-19 (a few samples of this study predate the infection). Cell type and time point are not known.

This clonotype was observed a few times. The genes are TRBV7-3 and TRBJ2-1, with 9 bases aligning to TRBD2. V gave up 1 base and J gave up 6 bases; unmatched junction bases: 4. Germline assignment: CDR1 SGHTA and CDR2 FQGTGA. This CDR3 is built from 15 residues. The CDR3 sequence: CASSLMLAGPNEQFF. The CDR3 nucleotides are TGTGCCAGCAGCTTAATGCTAGCGGGACCCAATGAGCAGTTCTTC.

The chain uses TRBV6-2 or TRBV6-3 and TRBJ2-7, with D perhaps matching TRBD1 (5 bases). V shed 6 bases and J shed 0 bases, with 18 bases lying between them. Germline-derived CDR1 and CDR2 are MNHEY and SVGEGT. CDR3 length: 16 residues. CDR3 in amino acids: CASSLPLGRYSYEQYF. The CDR3 nucleotides are TGTGCCAGCAGCCTCCCCTTGGGGCGGTACTCCTACGAGCAGTACTTC.

This clonotype has just a few counts. The chain recombines TRBV4-1 with TRBJ2-1; 8 bases fit TRBD1. CDR1 is MGHRA and CDR2 is YSYEKL in the germline V gene. CDR3 length: 13 amino acids. V lost 4 bases to trimming and J lost 12 bases; unmatched junction nucleotides: 8. CDR3 region: CASSPFRDRPQFF. The CDR3 DNA sequence: TGCGCCAGCAGCCCCTTTAGGGACAGGCCGCAGTTCTTC.

V usage is TRBV5-1 and J usage is TRBJ2-1; 7 bases fit TRBD1. Germline V lookup: CDR1 SGHRS, CDR2 YFSETQ. The CDR3 is made up of 16 amino acids. Trimming took 4 bases from V and 0 from J; bases not matched to a gene: 7. CDR3 DNA: TGCGCCAGCAGCAAACTACAGGGGAGCTCCTACAATGAGCAGTTCTTC. Its protein product is CASSKLQGSSYNEQFF.

The table lists this clonotype with a few counts. The chain joins TRBV5-5 to TRBJ2-7; the D gene is possibly TRBD1 (6 bases). This CDR3 comprises 15 residues. Per the germline V gene, CDR1 is SGHKS and CDR2 is YYEKEE (reference sequence). V was shortened by 0 bases and J by 4 bases, with 14 bases between the two germline ends. The DNA of the CDR3 is TGTGCCAGCAGCTTGGAAATCGCCGGGACATACGAGCAGTACTTC. Protein: CASSLEIAGTYEQYF.

The chain carries TRBV7-2 and TRBJ1-1; unclear D gene. The V gene lost 8 bases and the J gene lost 7 bases, with 20 bases spanning the gap. This CDR3 is 14 amino acids long. Looked up from germline, CDR1 is SGHTA and CDR2 is FQGNSA. This CDR3 is CASLPALGTGEAFF. In DNA form, the CDR3 reads TGTGCCAGCCTGCCAGCTTTGGGTACGGGTGAAGCTTTCTTT.

J is TRBJ2-1 and V is TRBV7-3; TRBD2 might be the D (7 bases). Germline CDR1 and CDR2: SGHTA and FQGTGA. The CDR3 consists of 13 residues. Between the trimmed V and J ends, which lost 2 bases and 8 bases, there was a span of 10 bases. In DNA form, the CDR3 reads TGTGCCAGCAGCTTAGCGGGGGCCCATGAGCAGTTCTTC. Translation: CASSLAGAHEQFF.

The genes are TRBV5-1 and TRBJ1-2, with 10 bases identical to TRBD1. This CDR3 comprises 17 residues. Per the germline V gene, CDR1 is SGHRS and CDR2 is YFSETQ. Unmatched junction bases numbered 9, after V lost 4 bases and J lost 0 bases. CDR3 residues: CASSPGQGGPTNYGYTF. The CDR3 region has the DNA TGCGCCAGCAGCCCAGGACAGGGGGGACCTACTAACTATGGCTACACCTTC.

The rearrangement joins TRBV7-8 to TRBJ2-3; D may be TRBD2 (6 bases). The CDR3 runs to 15 residues. From germline, CDR1 is SGHVS and CDR2 FQNEAQ. Between the trimmed V and J ends, which lost 3 bases and 3 bases, there was a span of 13 bases. The CDR3: CASSFGRFGTDTQYF. CDR3 in DNA: TGTGCCAGCAGCTTCGGGAGATTTGGTACAGATACGCAGTATTTT.

This clonotype was counted a few times. The V and J genes are TRBV7-2 and TRBJ2-5; D unresolved. Germline assignment: CDR1 SGHTA and CDR2 FQGNSA. The V gene lost 6 bases and the J gene lost 5 bases, with 16 bases spanning the gap. The CDR3 has 14 residues. DNA for the CDR3: TGTGCCAGCAGGAGACGGCCTTTTCTGGAGACCCAGTACTTC. It codes for CASRRRPFLETQYF.

This clonotype was recorded a few times. This chain joins TRBV27 and TRBJ2-7; 13 bases agree with TRBD2. The germline V gene has CDR1 MNHEY and CDR2 SMNVEV (reference sequence). The V segment lost 4 bases and the J segment 2 bases; nucleotides outside the gene matches: 5. This CDR3 spans 16 amino acids. In DNA form, the CDR3 reads TGTGCCAGCAGTTACCTAGGGACTAGCGGGACCTACGAGCAGTACTTC. Its translation is CASSYLGTSGTYEQYF.